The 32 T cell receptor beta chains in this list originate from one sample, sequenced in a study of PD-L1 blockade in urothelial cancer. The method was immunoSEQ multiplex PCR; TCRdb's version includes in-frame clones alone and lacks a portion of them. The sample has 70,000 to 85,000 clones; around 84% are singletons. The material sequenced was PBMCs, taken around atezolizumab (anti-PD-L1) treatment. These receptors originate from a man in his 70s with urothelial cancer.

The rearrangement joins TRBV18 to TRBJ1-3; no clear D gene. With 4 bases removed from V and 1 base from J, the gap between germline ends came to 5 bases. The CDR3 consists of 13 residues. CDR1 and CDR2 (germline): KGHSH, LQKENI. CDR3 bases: TGTGCCAGCTCACACAGTTCTGGAAACACCATATATTTT. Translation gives CASSHSSGNTIYF.

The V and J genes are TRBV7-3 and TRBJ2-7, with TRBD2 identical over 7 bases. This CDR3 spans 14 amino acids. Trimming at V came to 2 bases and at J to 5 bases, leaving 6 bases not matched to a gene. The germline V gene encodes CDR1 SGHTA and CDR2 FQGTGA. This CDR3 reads CASSLFAGVNEQYF. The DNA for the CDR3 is TGTGCCAGCAGCTTATTTGCGGGAGTTAACGAGCAGTACTTC.

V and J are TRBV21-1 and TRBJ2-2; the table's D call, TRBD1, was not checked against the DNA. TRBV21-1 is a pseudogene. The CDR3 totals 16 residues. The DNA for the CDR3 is TGTGCCAGCAGCAGTCGGGACAGGGGGCTTAACGGGGAGCTGTTTTTT. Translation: CASSSRDRGLNGELFF.

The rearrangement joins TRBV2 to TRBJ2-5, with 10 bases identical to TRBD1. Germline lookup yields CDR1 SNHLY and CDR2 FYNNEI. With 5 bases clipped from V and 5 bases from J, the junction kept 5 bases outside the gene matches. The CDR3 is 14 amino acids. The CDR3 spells CASSPGQGKETQYF. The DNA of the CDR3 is TGTGCCAGCAGTCCGGGACAGGGGAAGGAGACCCAGTACTTC.

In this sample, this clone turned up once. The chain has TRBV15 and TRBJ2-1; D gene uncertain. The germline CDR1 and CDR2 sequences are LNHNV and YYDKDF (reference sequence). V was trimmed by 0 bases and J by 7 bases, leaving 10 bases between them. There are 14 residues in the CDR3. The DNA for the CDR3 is TGTGCCACCAGCAGAGAGGGCAGTTTAAATGAGCAGTTCTTC. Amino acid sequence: CATSREGSLNEQFF.

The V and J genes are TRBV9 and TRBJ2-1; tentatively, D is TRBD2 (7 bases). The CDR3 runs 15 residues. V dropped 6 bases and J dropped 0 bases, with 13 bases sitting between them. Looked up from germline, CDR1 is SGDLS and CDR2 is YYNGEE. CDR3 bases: TGTGCCAGCACCCCGGGGGGCCGCTCCTACAATGAGCAGTTCTTC. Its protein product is CASTPGGRSYNEQFF.

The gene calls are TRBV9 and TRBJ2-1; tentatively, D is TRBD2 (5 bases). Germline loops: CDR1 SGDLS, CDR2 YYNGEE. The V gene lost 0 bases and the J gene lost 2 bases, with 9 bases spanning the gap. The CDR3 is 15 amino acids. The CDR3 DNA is TGTGCCAGCAGCGTAGAAGGTAGCGCCTACAATGAGCAGTTCTTC. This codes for CASSVEGSAYNEQFF.

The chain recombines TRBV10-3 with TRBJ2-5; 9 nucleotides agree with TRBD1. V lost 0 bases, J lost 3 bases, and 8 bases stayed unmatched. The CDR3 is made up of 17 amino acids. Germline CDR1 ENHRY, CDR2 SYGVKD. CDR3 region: CAISESIGTGPKETQYF. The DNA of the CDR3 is TGTGCCATCAGTGAGTCGATCGGGACAGGGCCCAAAGAGACCCAGTACTTC.

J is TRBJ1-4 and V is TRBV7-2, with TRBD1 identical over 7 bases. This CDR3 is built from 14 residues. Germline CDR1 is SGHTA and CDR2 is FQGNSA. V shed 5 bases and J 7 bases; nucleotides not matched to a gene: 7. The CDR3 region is CASSVQGVGEKLFF. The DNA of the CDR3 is TGTGCCAGCAGCGTCCAGGGGGTTGGTGAAAAACTGTTTTTT.

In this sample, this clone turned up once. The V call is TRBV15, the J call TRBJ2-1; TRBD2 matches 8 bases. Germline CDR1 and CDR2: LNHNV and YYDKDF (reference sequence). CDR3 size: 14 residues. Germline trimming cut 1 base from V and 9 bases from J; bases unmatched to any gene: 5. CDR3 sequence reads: CATSRAGGPLEQFF. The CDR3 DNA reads TGTGCCACCAGCAGAGCGGGAGGGCCCCTTGAGCAGTTCTTC.

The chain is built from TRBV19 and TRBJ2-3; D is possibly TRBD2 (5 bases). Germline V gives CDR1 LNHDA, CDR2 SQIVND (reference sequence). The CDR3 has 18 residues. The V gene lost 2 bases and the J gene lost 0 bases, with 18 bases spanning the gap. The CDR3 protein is CASSIYPPEGSSTDTQYF. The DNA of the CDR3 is TGTGCCAGTAGTATATACCCCCCAGAGGGCTCTAGCACAGATACGCAGTATTTT. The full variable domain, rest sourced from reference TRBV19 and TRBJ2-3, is DGGITQSPKYLFRKEGQNVTLSCEQNLNHDAMYWYRQDPGQGLRLIYYSQIVNDFQKGDIAEGYSVSREKKESFPLTVTSAQKNPTAFYLCASSIYPPEGSSTDTQYFGPGTRLTVL.

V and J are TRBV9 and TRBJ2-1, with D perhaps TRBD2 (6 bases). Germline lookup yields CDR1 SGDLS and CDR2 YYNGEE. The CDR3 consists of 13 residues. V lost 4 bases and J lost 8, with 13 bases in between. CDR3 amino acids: CASSPNPSDEQFF. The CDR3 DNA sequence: TGTGCCAGCAGCCCCAATCCTAGCGATGAGCAGTTCTTC.

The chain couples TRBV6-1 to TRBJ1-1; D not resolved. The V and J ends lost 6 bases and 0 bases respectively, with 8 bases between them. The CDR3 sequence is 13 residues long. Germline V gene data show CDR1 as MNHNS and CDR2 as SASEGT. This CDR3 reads CASRPRLNTEAFF. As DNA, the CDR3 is TGTGCCAGCAGGCCCAGGCTGAACACTGAAGCTTTCTTT.

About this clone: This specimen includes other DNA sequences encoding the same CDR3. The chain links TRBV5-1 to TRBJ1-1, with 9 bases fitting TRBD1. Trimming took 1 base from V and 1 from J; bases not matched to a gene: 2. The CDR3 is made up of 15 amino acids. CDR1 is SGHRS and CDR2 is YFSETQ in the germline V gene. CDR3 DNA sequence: TGCGCCAGCAGCTTGCCGGGACAGGGGAACACTGAAGCTTTCTTT. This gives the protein CASSLPGQGNTEAFF.

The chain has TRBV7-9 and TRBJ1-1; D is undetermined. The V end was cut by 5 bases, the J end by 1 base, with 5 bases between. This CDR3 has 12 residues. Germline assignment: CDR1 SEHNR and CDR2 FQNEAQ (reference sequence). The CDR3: CASSRGNTEAFF. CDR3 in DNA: TGTGCCAGCAGCCGGGGGAACACTGAAGCTTTCTTT.

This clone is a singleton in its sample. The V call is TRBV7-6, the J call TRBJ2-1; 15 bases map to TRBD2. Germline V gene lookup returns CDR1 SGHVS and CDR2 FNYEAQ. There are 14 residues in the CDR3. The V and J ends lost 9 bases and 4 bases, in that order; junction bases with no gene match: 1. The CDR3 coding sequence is TGTGCCAGTGGACTAGCGGGAGGGTACAATGAGCAGTTCTTC. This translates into CASGLAGGYNEQFF. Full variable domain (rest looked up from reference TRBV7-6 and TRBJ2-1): GAGVSQSPRYKVTKRGQDVALRCDPISGHVSLYWYRQALGQGPEFLTYFNYEAQQDKSGLPNDRFSAERPEGSISTLTIQRTEQRDSAMYRCASGLAGGYNEQFFGPGTRLTVL.

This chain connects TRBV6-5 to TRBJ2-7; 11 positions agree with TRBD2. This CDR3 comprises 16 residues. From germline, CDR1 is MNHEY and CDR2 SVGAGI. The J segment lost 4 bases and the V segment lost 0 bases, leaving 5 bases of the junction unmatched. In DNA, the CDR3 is TGTGCCAGCAGTTACTCGAGGCTAGCGGGAGGTTACGAGCAGTACTTC. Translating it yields CASSYSRLAGGYEQYF.

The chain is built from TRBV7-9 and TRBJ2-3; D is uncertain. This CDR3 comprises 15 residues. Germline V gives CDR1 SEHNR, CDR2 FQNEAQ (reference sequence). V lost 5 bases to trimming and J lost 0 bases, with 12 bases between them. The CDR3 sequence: CASSLRVASTDTQYF. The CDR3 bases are TGTGCCAGCAGCCTTAGAGTCGCTAGCACAGATACGCAGTATTTT.

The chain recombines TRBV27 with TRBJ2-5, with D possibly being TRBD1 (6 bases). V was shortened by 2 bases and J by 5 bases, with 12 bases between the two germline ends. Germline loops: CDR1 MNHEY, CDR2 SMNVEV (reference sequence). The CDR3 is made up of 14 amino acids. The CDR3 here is CASSLKQGRETQYF. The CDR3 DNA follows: TGTGCCAGCAGTTTAAAACAGGGTCGCGAGACCCAGTACTTC.

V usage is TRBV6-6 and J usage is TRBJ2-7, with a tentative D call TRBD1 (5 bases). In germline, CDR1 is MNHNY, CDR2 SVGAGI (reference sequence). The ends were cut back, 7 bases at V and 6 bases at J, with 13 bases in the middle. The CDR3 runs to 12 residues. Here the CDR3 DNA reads TGTGCCAGCACGGTCCAGGGTCGCGAGCAGTACTTC. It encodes CASTVQGREQYF.

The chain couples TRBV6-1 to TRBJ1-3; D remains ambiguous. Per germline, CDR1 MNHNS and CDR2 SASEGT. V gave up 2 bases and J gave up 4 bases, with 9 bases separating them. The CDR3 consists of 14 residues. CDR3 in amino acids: CASSENYQGNTIYF. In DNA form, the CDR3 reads TGTGCCAGCAGTGAAAACTATCAGGGAAACACCATATATTTT.

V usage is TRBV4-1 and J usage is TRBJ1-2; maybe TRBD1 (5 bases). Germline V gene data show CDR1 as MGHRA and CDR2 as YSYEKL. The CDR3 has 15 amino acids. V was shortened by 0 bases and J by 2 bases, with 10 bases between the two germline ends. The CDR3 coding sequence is TGCGCCAGCAGCCAAGATCGGGGGGGGAACTATGGCTACACCTTC. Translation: CASSQDRGGNYGYTF.

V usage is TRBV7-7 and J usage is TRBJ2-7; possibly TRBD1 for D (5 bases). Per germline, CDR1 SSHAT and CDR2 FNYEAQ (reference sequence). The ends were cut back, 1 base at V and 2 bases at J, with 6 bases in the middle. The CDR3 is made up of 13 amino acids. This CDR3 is CASSLDRTYEQYF. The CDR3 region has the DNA TGTGCCAGCAGCTTAGACAGGACCTACGAGCAGTACTTC.

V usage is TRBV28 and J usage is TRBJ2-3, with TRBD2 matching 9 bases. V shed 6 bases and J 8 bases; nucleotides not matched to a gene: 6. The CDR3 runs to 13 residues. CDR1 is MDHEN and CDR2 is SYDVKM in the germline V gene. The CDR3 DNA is TGTGCCAGCAGGGCGGGAGGGCCTAGTACGCAGTATTTT. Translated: CASRAGGPSTQYF.

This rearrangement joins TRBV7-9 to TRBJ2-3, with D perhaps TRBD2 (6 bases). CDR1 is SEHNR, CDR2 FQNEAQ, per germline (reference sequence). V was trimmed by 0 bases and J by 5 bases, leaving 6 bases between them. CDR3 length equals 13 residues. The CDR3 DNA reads TGTGCCAGCAGCTTAGCTAGCGGAGATACGCAGTATTTT. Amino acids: CASSLASGDTQYF.

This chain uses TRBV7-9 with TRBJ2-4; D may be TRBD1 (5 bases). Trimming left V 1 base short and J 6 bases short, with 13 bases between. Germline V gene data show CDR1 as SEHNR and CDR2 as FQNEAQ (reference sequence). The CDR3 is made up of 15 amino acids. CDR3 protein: CASSLVRQDTNIQYF. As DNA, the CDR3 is TGTGCCAGCAGCTTAGTGAGGCAGGACACAAACATTCAGTACTTC.

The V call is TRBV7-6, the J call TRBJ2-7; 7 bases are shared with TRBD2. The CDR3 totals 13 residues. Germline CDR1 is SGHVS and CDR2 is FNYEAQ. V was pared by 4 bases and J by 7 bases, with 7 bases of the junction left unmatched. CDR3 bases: TGTGCCAGCAGCTCTGGACTAGGTGGTGAGCAGTACTTC. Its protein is CASSSGLGGEQYF.

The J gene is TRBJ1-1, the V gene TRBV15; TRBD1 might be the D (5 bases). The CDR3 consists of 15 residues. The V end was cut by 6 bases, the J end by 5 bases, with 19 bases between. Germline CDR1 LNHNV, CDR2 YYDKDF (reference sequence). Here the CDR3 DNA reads TGTGCCACCAGAAGGGGCGGGGCCGGGAGAACTGAAGCTTTCTTT. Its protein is CATRRGGAGRTEAFF.

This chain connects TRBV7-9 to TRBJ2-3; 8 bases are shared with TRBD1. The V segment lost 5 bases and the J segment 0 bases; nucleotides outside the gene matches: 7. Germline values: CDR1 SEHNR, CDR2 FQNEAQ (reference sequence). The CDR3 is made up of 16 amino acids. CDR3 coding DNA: TGTGCCAGCAGCCCGGGGACAGGCCTTAGCACAGATACGCAGTATTTT. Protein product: CASSPGTGLSTDTQYF. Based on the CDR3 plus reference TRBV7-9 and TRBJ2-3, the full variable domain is DTGVSQNPRHKITKRGQNVTFRCDPISEHNRLYWYRQTLGQGPEFLTYFQNEAQLEKSRLLSDRFSAERPKGSFSTLEIQRTEQGDSAMYLCASSPGTGLSTDTQYFGPGTRLTVL.

Here the CDR3 reads CASSPDTGGNEQFF. The DNA for the CDR3 is TGTGCCAGCAGCCCAGATACAGGGGGGAATGAGCAGTTCTTC. The chain couples TRBV7-6 to TRBJ2-1; 8 positions agree with TRBD1. Germline V gives CDR1 SGHVS, CDR2 FNYEAQ. This CDR3 is built from 14 residues. V gave up 5 bases and J gave up 7 bases; unmatched junction bases: 7.

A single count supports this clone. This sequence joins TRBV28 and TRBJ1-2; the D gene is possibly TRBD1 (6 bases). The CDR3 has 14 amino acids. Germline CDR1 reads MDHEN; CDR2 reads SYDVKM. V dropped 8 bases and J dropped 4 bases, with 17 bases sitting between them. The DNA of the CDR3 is TGTGCCAGCGGGTTCCCACAGGGAGCCTATGGCTACACCTTC. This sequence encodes CASGFPQGAYGYTF.

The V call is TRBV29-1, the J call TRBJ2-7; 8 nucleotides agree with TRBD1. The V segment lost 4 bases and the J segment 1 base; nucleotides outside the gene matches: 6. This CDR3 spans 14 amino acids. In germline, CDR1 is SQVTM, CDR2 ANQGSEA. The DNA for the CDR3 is TGCAGCGTTGTTTCAGGGGGCGTTTCCTACGAGCAGTACTTC. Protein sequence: CSVVSGGVSYEQYF.